This T cell receptor beta chain came from a study of control samples from healthy donors and cancer patients. Some clones are missing from TCRdb's copy, which holds only in-frame ones; the method was immunoSEQ multiplex PCR. The table lists around 68,000 clones, 75% to 85% of them singletons, with roughly 14% in the top ten. CDR1 is SGHTS, CDR2 YDEGEE, per germline. The CDR3 totals 18 residues. J lost 8 bases, V lost 2 bases, and 14 bases had no gene match. Sequences were obtained from blood. The clonotype comes from a man in his 60s in good health. The rearrangement uses TRBV5-8 and TRBJ2-2, with 11 bases identical to TRBD2. This CDR3 is CASSLRSRLAGGEGELFF. In DNA, the CDR3 is TGTGCCAGCAGCTTAAGGTCTCGGCTAGCGGGAGGAGAAGGGGAGCTGTTTTTT.